This T cell receptor beta chain was identified in a study of shared clonotypes between healthy human individuals. The method was immunoSEQ multiplex PCR; TCRdb's version includes in-frame clones alone and lacks a portion of them. The top ten clones hold around a tenth of a sample with around 330,000 clones, around 67% of them seen once. Splitting of CD4+ cells produced CD45RA+ naive and CD45RA-negative memory subsets. The sample was memory CD4+ T cells sorted from blood. Subset given: CD45RA-negative fraction. The sequence was collected from a man younger than 45 in good health.

CDR3 bases: TGTGCCAGCTCACCAGACGGGAGTCCAACCACAGATACGCAGTATTTT. It yields the protein CASSPDGSPTTDTQYF. The V call is TRBV18, the J call TRBJ2-3, with TRBD2 as a possible D gene (6 bases). The germline V gene encodes CDR1 KGHSH and CDR2 LQKENI. CDR3 length: 16 amino acids. Trimming took 2 bases from V and 2 from J, leaving 14 bases between them.